This T cell receptor beta chain was sequenced during a study of blood T cell repertoires in COVID-19. The wider study: Acute-phase and convalescent COVID-19 samples originated in the United States, Italy and Spain. PBMCs, B-cell-depleted T cells, or T cells provided the cDNA or gDNA that made up the material.

Per the authors' pipeline: Estimation of nucleated cell counts was performed using reference gene primer amplification. The protocol was immunoSEQ multiplex PCR, while the TCRdb copy is restricted to in-frame clones and leaves out a portion. The DNA gave D and trimming, while V, J and clone size come from that table. Of about 100,000 clones in the sample, 85% to 90% were seen once. The CDR3 sequence is 15 residues long. Germline V gene data show CDR1 as SGHKS and CDR2 as YYEKEE (reference sequence). V lost 0 bases and J lost 5; bases outside the gene matches: 3. This sequence originates from a human donor in a cohort sampled during active COVID-19. This chain joins TRBV5-5 and TRBJ1-5, with TRBD1 identical over 9 bases. The material sequenced was peripheral blood. CDR3 sequence (DNA): TGTGCCAGCAGCTTGGAAGGGACAGGGTATCAGCCCCAGCATTTT. This encodes CASSLEGTGYQPQHF.